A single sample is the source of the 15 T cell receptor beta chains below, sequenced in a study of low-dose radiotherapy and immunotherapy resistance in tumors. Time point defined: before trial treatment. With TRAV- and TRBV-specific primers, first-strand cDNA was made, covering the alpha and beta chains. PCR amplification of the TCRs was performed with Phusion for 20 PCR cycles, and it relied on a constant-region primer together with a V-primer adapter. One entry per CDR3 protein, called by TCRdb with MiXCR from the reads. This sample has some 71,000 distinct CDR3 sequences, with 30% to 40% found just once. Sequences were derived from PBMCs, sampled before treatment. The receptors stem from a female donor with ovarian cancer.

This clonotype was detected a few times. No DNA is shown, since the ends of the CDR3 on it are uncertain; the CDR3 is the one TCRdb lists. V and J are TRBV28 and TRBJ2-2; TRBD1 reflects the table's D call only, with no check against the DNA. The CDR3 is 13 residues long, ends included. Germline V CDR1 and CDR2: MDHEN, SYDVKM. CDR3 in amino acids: CASTSGPGELFFF.

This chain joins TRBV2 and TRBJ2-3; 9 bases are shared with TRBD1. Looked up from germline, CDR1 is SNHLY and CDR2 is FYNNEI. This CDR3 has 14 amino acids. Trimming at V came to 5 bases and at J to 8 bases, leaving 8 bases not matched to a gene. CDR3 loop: CASSPGTGYRTQYF. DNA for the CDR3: TGTGCCAGCAGTCCCGGGACAGGGTATCGTACGCAGTATTTT.

The CDR3 DNA reads TGTGCCAGCAGTCCGTTCGCGAGCGCTGAAGCTTTCTTT. Translation: CASSPFASAEAFF. This chain joins TRBV12-3 or TRBV12-4 and TRBJ1-1, with D hard to call. V gave up 5 bases and J gave up 6 bases, with 13 bases separating them. CDR3 length equals 13 residues.

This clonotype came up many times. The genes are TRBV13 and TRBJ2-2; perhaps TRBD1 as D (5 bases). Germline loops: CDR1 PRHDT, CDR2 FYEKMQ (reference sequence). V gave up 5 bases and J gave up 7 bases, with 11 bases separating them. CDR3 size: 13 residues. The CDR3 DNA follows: TGTGCCAGCAGCCAAGGGGTTAGCGGGGAGCTGTTTTTT. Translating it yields CASSQGVSGELFF.

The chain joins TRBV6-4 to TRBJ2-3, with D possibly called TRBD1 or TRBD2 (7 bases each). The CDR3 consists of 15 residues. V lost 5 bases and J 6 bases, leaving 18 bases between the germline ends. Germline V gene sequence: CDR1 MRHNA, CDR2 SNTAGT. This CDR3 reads CASSPMGGGGDTQYF. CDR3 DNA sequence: TGTGCCAGCAGTCCCATGGGAGGGGGCGGCGATACGCAGTATTTT.

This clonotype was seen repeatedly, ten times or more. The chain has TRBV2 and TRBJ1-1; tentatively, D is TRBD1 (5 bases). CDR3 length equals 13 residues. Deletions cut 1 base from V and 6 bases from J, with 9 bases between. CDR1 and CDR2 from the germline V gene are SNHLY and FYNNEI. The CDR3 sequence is CASSEVRGPEAFF. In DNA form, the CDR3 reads TGTGCCAGCAGTGAAGTACGGGGACCTGAAGCTTTCTTT.

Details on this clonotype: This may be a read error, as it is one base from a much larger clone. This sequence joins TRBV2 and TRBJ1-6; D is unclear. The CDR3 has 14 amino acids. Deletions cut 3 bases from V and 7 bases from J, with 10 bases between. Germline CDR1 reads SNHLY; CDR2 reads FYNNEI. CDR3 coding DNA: TGTGCCAGCAGTGACCAGACAACAAATTCACCCCTCCACTTT. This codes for CASSDQTTNSPLHF.

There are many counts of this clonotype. The CDR3 DNA reads TGTGCCAGCAGCGTCGGACTAGCGGGAGGAATGGATGAGCAGTTCTTC. Its protein is CASSVGLAGGMDEQFF. The V gene is TRBV9, the J gene TRBJ2-1; 14 nucleotides align to TRBD2. The CDR3 contains 16 residues. Germline loops: CDR1 SGDLS, CDR2 YYNGEE. V lost 2 bases, J lost 8 bases, and 6 bases stayed unmatched.

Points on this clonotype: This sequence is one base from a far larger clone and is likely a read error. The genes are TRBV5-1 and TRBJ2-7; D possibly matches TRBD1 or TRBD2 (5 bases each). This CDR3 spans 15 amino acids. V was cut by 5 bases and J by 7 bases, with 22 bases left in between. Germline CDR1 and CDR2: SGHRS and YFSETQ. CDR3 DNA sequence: TGCGCCAGCAGTTCTACTGGGACCTCATACAATGAGCAGTACTTC. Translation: CASSSTGTSYNEQYF.

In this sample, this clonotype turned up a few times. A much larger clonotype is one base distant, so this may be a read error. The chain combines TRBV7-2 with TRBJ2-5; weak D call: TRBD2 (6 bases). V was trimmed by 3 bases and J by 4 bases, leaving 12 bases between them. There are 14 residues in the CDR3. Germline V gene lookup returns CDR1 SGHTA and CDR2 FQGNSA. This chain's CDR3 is CASSFGGSAETQYF. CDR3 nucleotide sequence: TGTGCCAGCAGCTTCGGAGGGAGTGCAGAGACCCAGTACTTC.

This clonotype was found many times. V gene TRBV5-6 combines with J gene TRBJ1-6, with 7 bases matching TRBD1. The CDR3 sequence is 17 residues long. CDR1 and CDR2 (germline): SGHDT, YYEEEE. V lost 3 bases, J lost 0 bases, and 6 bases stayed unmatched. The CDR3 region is CASSWGTAGSYNSPLHF. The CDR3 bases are TGTGCCAGCAGCTGGGGGACAGCCGGCTCCTATAATTCACCCCTCCACTTT.

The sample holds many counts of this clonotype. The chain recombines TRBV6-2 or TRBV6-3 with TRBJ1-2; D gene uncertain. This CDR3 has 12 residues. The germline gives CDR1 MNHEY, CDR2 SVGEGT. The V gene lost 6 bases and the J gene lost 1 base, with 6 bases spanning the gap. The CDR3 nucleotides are TGTGCCAGCAGACACCTTAACTATGGCTACACCTTC. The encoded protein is CASRHLNYGYTF.

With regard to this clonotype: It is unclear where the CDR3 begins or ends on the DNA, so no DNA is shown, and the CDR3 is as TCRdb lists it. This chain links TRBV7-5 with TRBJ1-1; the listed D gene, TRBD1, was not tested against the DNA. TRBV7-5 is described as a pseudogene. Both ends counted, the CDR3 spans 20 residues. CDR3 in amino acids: CISVSEAQFKMDIMNTEAFF.

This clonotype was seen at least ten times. CDR3 protein: CAISVGRGSTDTQYF. In DNA, the CDR3 is TGTGCCATCAGTGTGGGTAGGGGTAGCACAGATACGCAGTATTTT. The rearrangement joins TRBV10-3 to TRBJ2-3; weak D call: TRBD1 (5 bases). This CDR3 has 15 residues. Germline assignment: CDR1 ENHRY and CDR2 SYGVKD. V was trimmed by 4 bases and J by 0 bases, leaving 11 bases between them.

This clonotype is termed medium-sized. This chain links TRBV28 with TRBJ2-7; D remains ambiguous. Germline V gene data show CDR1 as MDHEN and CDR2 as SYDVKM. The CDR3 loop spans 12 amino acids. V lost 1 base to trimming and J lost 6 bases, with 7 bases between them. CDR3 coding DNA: TGTGCCAGCAGTTTATCCGGCCTCGAGCAGTACTTC. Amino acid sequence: CASSLSGLEQYF.